This is a list of T cell receptor beta chains from one sample in a study of lymphopenia after photon versus proton radiotherapy. Some clones are missing from TCRdb's copy, which holds only in-frame ones; the method was immunoSEQ multiplex PCR. This table holds some 70,000 clones, about 90% found once. This specimen was peripheral blood, taken from a patient treated with proton-based radiotherapy. The origin of the receptors is an elderly man with esophageal cancer. Each CDR3 is given with its conserved first and last residue. The D gene is left open where the match is weak. A clone size is listed for some rows: how often the clone was seen (once, few, many), or a class if it is expanded.

abundance	v_gene	d_gene	j_gene	CDR3aa	CDR3nt
.	TRBV11-2	TRBD2	TRBJ2-1	CASSLGGGAYEQFF	TGTGCCAGCAGCTTAGGCGGGGGGGCCTATGAGCAGTTCTTC
.	TRBV4-2	.	TRBJ2-5	CASGGGLQETQYF	TGTGCCAGCGGAGGCGGGCTGCAAGAGACCCAGTACTTC
once	TRBV6-5	.	TRBJ2-1	CASRGQEQFF	TGTGCCAGCAGGGGGCAGGAGCAGTTCTTC
once	TRBV11-2	.	TRBJ2-2	CASSLASGQNTGELFF	TGTGCCAGCAGCTTAGCTTCGGGACAGAACACCGGGGAGCTGTTTTTT
.	TRBV5-1	TRBD2	TRBJ2-2	CASSVLAGRSNTGELFF	TGCGCCAGCAGCGTACTAGCGGGGAGATCGAACACCGGGGAGCTGTTTTTT
.	TRBV7-9	TRBD2	TRBJ2-7	CASSLFGRSVLAGAYEQYF	TGTGCCAGCAGCTTATTCGGCAGGTCGGTTCTAGCGGGAGCCTACGAGCAGTACTTC
.	TRBV7-9	TRBD1	TRBJ1-4	CASTRDRVEKLFF	TGTGCCAGCACCCGGGACAGGGTTGAAAAACTGTTTTTT
.	TRBV19	TRBD1	TRBJ1-1	CASSSRDRVVTEAFF	TGTGCCAGTAGTTCCCGGGACAGGGTTGTTACTGAAGCTTTCTTT
.	TRBV9	TRBD2	TRBJ2-3	CASSSTSGRMGGDTQYF	TGTGCCAGTTCATCAACTAGCGGGAGGATGGGTGGAGATACGCAGTATTTT
.	TRBV5-1	.	TRBJ2-7	CASSLASSSGEISYEQYF	TGCGCCAGCAGCTTGGCCTCTAGCTCGGGGGAAATTTCCTACGAGCAGTACTTC
.	TRBV19	.	TRBJ1-2	CASSMVPSGYTF	TGTGCCAGTAGTATGGTCCCGTCTGGCTACACCTTC
.	TRBV2	TRBD2	TRBJ2-1	CASRGTSLYNEQFF	TGTGCCAGCAGAGGGACTAGCCTCTACAATGAGCAGTTCTTC
.	TRBV5-4	TRBD1	TRBJ2-7	CASSQRTGGTYEQYF	TGTGCCAGCAGCCAGCGGACAGGGGGCACCTACGAGCAGTACTTC
.	TRBV9	TRBD2	TRBJ2-1	CASWQNGLAGTSSYNEQFF	TGTGCCAGCTGGCAAAACGGGCTAGCGGGGACTTCCTCCTACAATGAGCAGTTCTTC
medium-sized	TRBV5-4	TRBD2	TRBJ2-7	CASSLGTSSYEQYF	TGTGCCAGCAGCTTGGGGACTAGCTCCTACGAGCAGTACTTC
.	TRBV19	.	TRBJ1-5	CASSSQSNQPQHF	TGTGCCAGTAGTTCTCAGAGCAATCAGCCCCAGCATTTT
few	TRBV9	TRBD2	TRBJ2-5	CASSVGSSGSQETQYF	TGTGCCAGCAGCGTAGGGAGTAGCGGGTCCCAAGAGACCCAGTACTTC
.	TRBV7-9	TRBD1	TRBJ2-4	CASSLRTGLAKNIQYF	TGTGCCAGCAGTTTACGGACAGGCCTAGCCAAAAACATTCAGTACTTC
.	TRBV4-1	.	TRBJ1-5	CASSQGPYSNQPQHF	TGCGCCAGCAGCCAAGGGCCGTATAGCAATCAGCCCCAGCATTTT
.	TRBV7-2	.	TRBJ2-3	CASSPSGTSTDTQYF	TGTGCCAGCAGCCCCAGTGGGACTAGCACAGATACGCAGTATTTT
.	TRBV9	TRBD2	TRBJ2-5	CASRAGLASETQYF	TGTGCCAGCAGAGCGGGACTAGCGTCAGAGACCCAGTACTTC
.	TRBV6-5	TRBD1	TRBJ2-7	CASSPQGAVSYEQYF	TGTGCCAGCAGTCCACAGGGGGCGGTGTCCTACGAGCAGTACTTC
.	TRBV30	.	TRBJ2-7	CAWNVAGGSREQYF	TGTGCCTGGAATGTTGCAGGGGGGTCGCGCGAGCAGTACTTC
.	TRBV19	TRBD1	TRBJ1-3	CASGGKVTSGQGWSGNTIYF	TGTGCCAGTGGAGGTAAAGTTACATCGGGACAGGGATGGTCTGGAAACACCATATATTTT
many	TRBV6-1	.	TRBJ1-2	CASSEGEGYSYGYTF	TGTGCCAGCAGTGAAGGAGAGGGATACTCCTATGGCTACACCTTC
.	TRBV5-5	TRBD1	TRBJ2-5	CASSSPGTGTETQYF	TGTGCCAGCAGCTCACCCGGGACAGGGACGGAGACCCAGTACTTC
.	TRBV4-3	TRBD1	TRBJ1-3	CASSQATSGQGKLAGNTIYF	TGCGCCAGCAGCCAAGCTACGTCCGGACAGGGGAAATTGGCTGGAAACACCATATATTTT
.	TRBV28	TRBD2	TRBJ2-1	CASRHTSGISSYNEQFF	TGTGCCAGCAGACATACTAGCGGGATCAGCTCCTACAATGAGCAGTTCTTC
.	TRBV10-1	.	TRBJ2-5	CASLLGQGMQETQYF	TGCGCCAGCCTGCTTGGGCAGGGAATGCAGGAGACCCAGTACTTC
.	TRBV19	.	TRBJ2-1	CASSIGGGTLYNEQFF	TGTGCCAGTAGTATAGGCGGAGGGACATTGTACAATGAGCAGTTCTTC
few	TRBV7-9	.	TRBJ2-5	CASSPVQGGQETQYF	TGTGCCAGCAGCCCGGTCCAGGGGGGACAAGAGACCCAGTACTTC
few	TRBV18	.	TRBJ1-1	CASSPVGNTEAFF	TGTGCCAGCTCACCAGTCGGGAACACTGAAGCTTTCTTT
.	TRBV29-1	TRBD1	TRBJ1-1	CSVEGQGSTEAFF	TGCAGCGTTGAGGGACAGGGGAGCACTGAAGCTTTCTTT
few	TRBV2	.	TRBJ1-2	CASIRGGADGYTF	TGTGCCAGCATACGAGGCGGGGCCGATGGCTACACCTTC
.	TRBV7-2	TRBD1	TRBJ2-3	CASRPWTGGTDTQYF	TGTGCCAGCAGACCTTGGACAGGAGGCACAGATACGCAGTATTTT
.	TRBV19	.	TRBJ2-1	CASSIRQINEQFF	TGTGCCAGTAGTATACGGCAGATCAATGAGCAGTTCTTC
.	TRBV11-2	TRBD2	TRBJ2-5	CASSGLAGEKSGETQYF	TGTGCCAGCAGCGGCCTAGCGGGAGAGAAGAGTGGGGAGACCCAGTACTTC
.	TRBV19	TRBD1	TRBJ2-5	CASSMTLAGTGKETQYF	TGTGCCAGTAGTATGACCCTAGCTGGGACAGGCAAAGAGACCCAGTACTTC
.	TRBV6-1	.	TRBJ1-5	CASSEARGGQPQHF	TGTGCCAGCAGTGAAGCGAGGGGTGGTCAGCCCCAGCATTTT
.	TRBV19	TRBD1	TRBJ1-1	CASSRGGQAEAFF	TGTGCCAGTAGTAGAGGGGGACAGGCTGAAGCTTTCTTT
.	TRBV5-6	TRBD1	TRBJ1-1	CASSFPSGGNEAFF	TGTGCCAGCAGCTTCCCCTCAGGGGGCAACGAAGCTTTCTTT
.	TRBV19	TRBD1	TRBJ1-3	CASSPWDSSGNTIYF	TGTGCCAGTAGTCCCTGGGACAGCTCTGGAAACACCATATATTTT
few	TRBV5-4	.	TRBJ2-5	CASSTGGSQETQYF	TGTGCCAGCAGTACCGGGGGATCCCAAGAGACCCAGTACTTC
.	TRBV5-4	.	TRBJ2-7	CASSFAGLSSYEQYF	TGTGCCAGCAGCTTTGCGGGGTTAAGCTCCTACGAGCAGTACTTC
.	TRBV11-2	.	TRBJ2-1	CASSGGYNEQFF	TGTGCCAGCAGTGGGGGATACAATGAGCAGTTCTTC
.	TRBV4-2	.	TRBJ2-7	CASSRNRDISYEQYF	TGTGCCAGCAGCAGGAACCGGGACATCTCCTACGAGCAGTACTTC